This T cell receptor (beta chain) came from a study of regulatory T cells in long-lasting Graves disease. Stated time point: newly diagnosed GD, antithyroid drugs for less than 3 months. Making the TCR library involved RNA that had been extracted from PBMCs. Broader study findings: TCR diversity was lower in persistent Graves' patients than in newly diagnosed ones. Newly diagnosed patients shared about 950 public clonotypes; persistent patients shared approximately 2,900.

iRepertoire HTBI primers and Arm-PCR of CDR3 regions built TCR beta libraries. TCRdb reanalysed the multiplex PCR reads using MiXCR and keeps one entry per CDR3 protein. Of roughly 500,000 distinct CDR3 sequences listed, 14% are singletons. This clonotype came up many times. What it binds is not known. This CDR3 has 11 amino acids. The ends were cut back, 8 bases at V and 1 base at J, with 5 bases in the middle. Germline CDR1 is SNHLY and CDR2 is FYNNEI. These data were also reused for a study on T cells in Graves' hyperthyroidism and ophthalmopathy. Turning to that study: Diagnoses rested on clinical symptoms, serum thyroxine and TRAb, thyroid ultrasound and orbital computed tomography.

The chain recombines TRBV2 with TRBJ2-5; D not resolved. This sequence was found in a woman aged 45 to 65 with Graves disease. The sample was peripheral blood mononuclear cells (PBMCs), taken at new diagnosis, from a patient treated with antithyroid drugs. CDR3 sequence: CASVSQETQYF. In DNA form, the CDR3 reads TGTGCCAGCGTCTCCCAAGAGACCCAGTACTTC.